A single sample gave rise to the 17 T cell receptor beta chains below, sequenced in a study of blood T cell repertoires in COVID-19. Generated by immunoSEQ multiplex PCR, the TCRdb table keeps only in-frame clones and is missing some. The sample carries about 88,000 clones, around four fifths recorded once. The specimen was peripheral blood. These TCRs come from a human donor in a cohort sampled during active COVID-19.

In DNA form, the CDR3 reads TGTGCCAGCAGCTTGGGGCCCACTAGCAGGGAGACCCAGTACTTC. It specifies CASSLGPTSRETQYF. The chain employs TRBV5-5 and TRBJ2-5; tentative D call: TRBD2 (6 bases). The germline V gene encodes CDR1 SGHKS and CDR2 YYEKEE (reference sequence). Trimming pared 0 bases from V and 5 bases from J, leaving 14 bases between. The CDR3 loop spans 15 amino acids.

The chain has TRBV5-1 and TRBJ2-7, with a possible D match to TRBD1 (5 bases). CDR1 is SGHRS, CDR2 YFSETQ, per germline. The CDR3 runs 14 residues. V lost 1 base, J lost 5 bases, and 13 bases lay in between. The CDR3 loop is CASSLNTGTDEQYF. The CDR3 nucleotides read TGCGCCAGCAGCTTGAATACAGGAACAGACGAGCAGTACTTC.

The chain carries TRBV27 and TRBJ2-2; D unclear. CDR1 MNHEY and CDR2 SMNVEV come from the germline V gene (reference sequence). The CDR3 loop spans 14 amino acids. The ends were cut back, 3 bases at V and 5 bases at J, with 10 bases in the middle. CDR3 sequence (DNA): TGTGCCAGCAGTTTCCTTACAGTGACCGGGGAGCTGTTTTTT. It specifies CASSFLTVTGELFF.

The chain couples TRBV21-1 to TRBJ2-7; the DNA was not compared with TRBD1, the D call given in the table. TRBV21-1 is recorded as a pseudogene. The CDR3 extends over 15 amino acids. DNA for the CDR3: TGTGCCAGCAGCAAAATCATTGACAGGCCCTACGAGCAGTACTTC. As protein: CASSKIIDRPYEQYF.

This clone has just a few counts. The CDR3 reads CARQGSNATNEKLFF. The DNA for the CDR3 is TGTGCCAGACAGGGTAGCAACGCAACTAATGAAAAACTGTTTTTT. The gene calls are TRBV2 and TRBJ1-4; D possibly corresponds to TRBD1 (6 bases). CDR1 SNHLY and CDR2 FYNNEI come from the germline V gene. V lost 9 bases and J 0 bases, leaving 14 bases between the germline ends. The CDR3 loop spans 15 amino acids.

This clone occurred many times. The genes are TRBV11-2 and TRBJ1-3; D possibly corresponds to TRBD1 (6 bases). V lost 4 bases to trimming and J lost 2 bases, with 15 bases between them. Germline CDR1 is SGHAT and CDR2 is FQNNGV. CDR3 length: 16 amino acids. As DNA, the CDR3 is TGTGCCAGCAGCTACCGACAGGCAGGGGCTGGAAACACCATATATTTT. Its protein is CASSYRQAGAGNTIYF.

The V gene is TRBV7-8, the J gene TRBJ2-2; 9 nucleotides line up with TRBD2. Per the germline V gene, CDR1 is SGHVS and CDR2 is FQNEAQ. The ends lost 2 bases at V and 4 bases at J; junction bases unmatched: 14. The CDR3 consists of 19 residues. The CDR3 is CASSLPPSVAGESTGELFF. For the CDR3, the DNA is TGTGCCAGCAGCTTACCCCCTTCGGTAGCGGGAGAATCCACCGGGGAGCTGTTTTTT.

The genes are TRBV28 and TRBJ2-5; 8 bases are a match to TRBD1. The CDR3 extends over 15 amino acids. Per germline, CDR1 MDHEN and CDR2 SYDVKM. V was pared by 8 bases and J by 5 bases, with 13 bases of the junction left unmatched. CDR3 bases: TGTGCCAGCGCAACCATACAGGGGGGTGGGGAGACCCAGTACTTC. It encodes CASATIQGGGETQYF.

V is TRBV7-2 and J is TRBJ2-3; TRBD1 is a possible D gene (5 bases). The CDR3 runs 18 residues. Germline values: CDR1 SGHTA, CDR2 FQGNSA. The germline V and J ends were trimmed by 4 bases and 0 bases, with 20 bases remaining between them. Here the CDR3 reads CASSSPKQGRISTDTQYF. CDR3 DNA: TGTGCCAGCAGCTCGCCGAAGCAGGGTCGAATTAGCACAGATACGCAGTATTTT. The whole variable domain, filled in from reference TRBV7-2 and TRBJ2-3, reads GAGVSQSPSNKVTEKGKDVELRCDPISGHTALYWYRQSLGQGLEFLIYFQGNSAPDKSGLPSDRFSAERTGGSVSTLTIQRTQQEDSAVYLCASSSPKQGRISTDTQYFGPGTRLTVL.

The chain carries TRBV19 and TRBJ1-5; tentatively, D is TRBD1 (5 bases). V was clipped by 5 bases and J by 8 bases, with 13 bases between them. The CDR3 has 13 residues. Looked up from germline, CDR1 is LNHDA and CDR2 is SQIVND (reference sequence). In DNA, the CDR3 is TGTGCCAGTAGTCGCTGGGGGGGGGAGCCCCAGCATTTT. It specifies CASSRWGGEPQHF. The full variable domain, in which reference TRBV19 and TRBJ1-5 provide the parts outside the CDR3, is DGGITQSPKYLFRKEGQNVTLSCEQNLNHDAMYWYRQDPGQGLRLIYYSQIVNDFQKGDIAEGYSVSREKKESFPLTVTSAQKNPTAFYLCASSRWGGEPQHFGDGTRLSIL.

The rearrangement links TRBV2 to TRBJ2-7; 7 nucleotides agree with TRBD1. The CDR3 extends over 14 amino acids. CDR1 is SNHLY, CDR2 FYNNEI, per germline. The V segment lost 8 bases and the J segment 2 bases; nucleotides outside the gene matches: 9. The CDR3 coding sequence is TGTGCCAGCGAACAGGGGTTGCGCACCTACGAGCAGTACTTC. It specifies CASEQGLRTYEQYF.

The V call is TRBV6-5, the J call TRBJ2-3; D gene uncertain. Germline loops: CDR1 MNHEY, CDR2 SVGAGI. This CDR3 has 12 amino acids. CDR3: CAAAFNTDTQYF. The CDR3 region has the DNA TGTGCGGCGGCTTTTAACACAGATACGCAGTATTTT.

This chain joins TRBV6-5 and TRBJ1-2; D gene uncertain. Trimming removed 7 bases at V and 6 bases at J, with 18 bases between. The germline CDR1 and CDR2 sequences are MNHEY and SVGAGI. This CDR3 region has 14 residues. The CDR3, as DNA: TGTGCCAGCACCGTCGGGGAGGGCTCTAATGGCTACACCTTC. Its translation: CASTVGEGSNGYTF.

V and J are TRBV29-1 and TRBJ2-1; 8 bases are a match to TRBD2. After removal of 4 bases from V and 4 bases from J, the junction contained 12 bases not matched to a gene. In germline, CDR1 is SQVTM, CDR2 ANQGSEA. The CDR3 covers 16 residues. The CDR3 loop reads CSVAPPGTSPYNEQFF. The CDR3 DNA follows: TGCAGCGTTGCGCCTCCCGGGACTAGTCCATACAATGAGCAGTTCTTC.

Only one count was recorded for this clone. This rearrangement joins TRBV2 to TRBJ2-5; possibly TRBD1 for D (5 bases). This CDR3 is built from 15 residues. The germline CDR1 and CDR2 sequences are SNHLY and FYNNEI. Trimming took off 2 bases at V and 2 bases at J, with 12 bases between the two ends. CDR3 DNA sequence: TGTGCCAGCAGTGAATCTGGGGCCAAACAAGAGACCCAGTACTTC. This gives the protein CASSESGAKQETQYF.

The chain has TRBV27 and TRBJ2-3, with D possibly TRBD1 on 6 matching bases. The germline V and J ends were trimmed by 3 bases and 3 bases, with 13 bases remaining between them. CDR3 length: 15 residues. Germline V gene data show CDR1 as MNHEY and CDR2 as SMNVEV (reference sequence). The CDR3 DNA reads TGTGCCAGCAGTTTTAGGGGGTTATCGACAGATACGCAGTATTTT. Encoded protein: CASSFRGLSTDTQYF.

The chain carries TRBV7-2 and TRBJ2-7, with D perhaps matching TRBD1 (6 bases). The CDR3 contains 16 residues. Trimming took 6 bases from V and 2 from J, leaving 20 bases between them. CDR1 SGHTA and CDR2 FQGNSA come from the germline V gene. The CDR3 reads CASSFRSRQGPYEQYF. CDR3 nucleotide sequence: TGTGCCAGCAGTTTTCGGTCGAGGCAGGGGCCCTACGAGCAGTACTTC. The full variable domain, rest sourced from reference TRBV7-2 and TRBJ2-7, is GAGVSQSPSNKVTEKGKDVELRCDPISGHTALYWYRQSLGQGLEFLIYFQGNSAPDKSGLPSDRFSAERTGGSVSTLTIQRTQQEDSAVYLCASSFRSRQGPYEQYFGPGTRLTVT.